This TCR beta chain was recovered during a study of T cell responses to AZD1222 COVID-19 vaccine (dated by TCRdb to about 2021). Study-level background: AZD1222 recipients whose second dose came at about 4 weeks and those whose second dose came at about 12 weeks were combined into one group, since spike-specific TCR depth and breadth did not differ between the two schedules. A total of around 240 trial participants underwent TCR sequencing, of whom roughly 210 received two doses of AZD1222 and 26 received two doses of the MenACWY control vaccine. Trial participants were enrolled by age into 18-55, 56-69 and 70-plus year subgroups, with approximately 150, 30 and 60 TCR-sequenced participants respectively. Study-level results and caveats: Conclusions about previously exposed vaccinees are limited because only six or seven AZD1222 recipients were SARS-CoV-2 seropositive at baseline. Epitopes outside the regions mutated in the B.1.351 and B.1.1.7 variants were reportedly recognized by nearly half of the unique spike-specific TCRs. Participants were mostly white British, with more females than males. The authors suggested clonal diversity may have been underestimated. Because no samples from the day 14 peak response were available, repertoires could be characterized only after the peak T cell response. In the small 56-69-year group, the increase in depth fell short of significance, most likely because of low power. The whole spike protein was spanned by vaccine-associated CD4 TCRs, and dominant responses were seen in regions 160-218 and 743-854. Spike-specific TCR breadth and depth rose significantly after two AZD1222 doses compared with day 0 and with MenACWY recipients.

Note on this clone: Its antigen is currently not known. One base away there is no much larger clone; base qualities are not given.

V was cut back by 6 bases and J by 0 bases, leaving a gap of 11 bases between them. Reading the germline V gene gives CDR1 SNHLY and CDR2 FYNNEI. Reading from cysteine to phenylalanine, the CDR3 counts 14 amino acids. Here the CDR3 DNA is all that survives: 42 bases in frame from base 1. The intended sense of this specimen's time point label: baseline before first vaccination. Vaccinee samples were obtained from the UK trials COV001 and COV002, which included a single-blind randomized controlled phase 2/3 trial of AZD1222 (ChAdOx1 nCoV-19) in healthy adults. Trial participant PBMC samples were collected at day 0 and day 28 after the second dose for TCRbeta chain sequencing. The CDR3 regions of human TCRbeta chains were subjected to immunosequencing. On the authors' methods: TCRs in the repertoires were matched against a reference library of SARS-CoV-2-specific TCRs that had been generated with the MIRA antigen-specificity platform. Breadth was defined as the fraction of unique TCRs that were SARS-CoV-2-associated. Depth was defined as the fraction of total T cells that were SARS-CoV-2-associated. Using the MIRA data, each spike-specific TCR was mapped to the spike region that the TCR reacts to and placed in a CD4 or CD8 class. Log10-transformed breadth and depth values were compared by one-way ANOVA with Sidak's multiple comparisons tests. In its TCRdb copy, this immuneACCESS table keeps in-frame sequences only and misses some clones. Where compared with another copy, unresolved V genes explain less than half of these, and the others have no known cause. For V, J and clone size, that table is used; D and trimming come from the DNA. The sample data list 120,000 or so clones, and about 91% of these were observed just once. The ten most abundant clones make up approximately 1.5% of the sample.

Here the chain combines TRBV2 and TRBJ1-2, with no D gene named confidently. The receptor's source is an adult in good health. The material was peripheral blood, obtained on day 0 of AZD1222 vaccination. The CDR3 amino acid sequence is: CASRRTDSNYGYTF. The DNA sequence reads TGTGCCAGCAGGCGGACGGATTCTAACTATGGCTACACCTTC. Supplemented by the reference TRBV2 and TRBJ1-2 proteins around the CDR3, the complete variable domain is EPEVTQTPSHQVTQMGQEVILRCVPISNHLYFYWYRQILGQKVEFLVSFYNNEISEKSEIFDDQFSVERPDGSNFTLKIRSTKLEDSAMYFCASRRTDSNYGYTFGSGTRLTVV.